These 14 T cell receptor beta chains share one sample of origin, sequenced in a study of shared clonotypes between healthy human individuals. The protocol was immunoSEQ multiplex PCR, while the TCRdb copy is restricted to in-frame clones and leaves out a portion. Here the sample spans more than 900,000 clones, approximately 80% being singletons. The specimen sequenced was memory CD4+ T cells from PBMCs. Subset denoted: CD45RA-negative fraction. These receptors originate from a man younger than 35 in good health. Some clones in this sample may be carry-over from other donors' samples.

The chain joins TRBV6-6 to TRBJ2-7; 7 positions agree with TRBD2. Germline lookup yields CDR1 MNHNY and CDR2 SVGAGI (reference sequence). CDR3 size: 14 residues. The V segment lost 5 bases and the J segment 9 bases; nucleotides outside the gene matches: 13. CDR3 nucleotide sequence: TGTGCCAGCAGTCTGACTAGCCCTCCTAGTGTGCAGTACTTC. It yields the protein CASSLTSPPSVQYF.

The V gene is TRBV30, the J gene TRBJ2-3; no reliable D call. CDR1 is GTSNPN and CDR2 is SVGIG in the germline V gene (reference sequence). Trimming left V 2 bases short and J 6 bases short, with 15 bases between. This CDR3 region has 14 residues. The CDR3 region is CAWSKVSGVDTQYF. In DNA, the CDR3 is TGTGCCTGGAGTAAGGTCAGTGGGGTCGATACGCAGTATTTT.

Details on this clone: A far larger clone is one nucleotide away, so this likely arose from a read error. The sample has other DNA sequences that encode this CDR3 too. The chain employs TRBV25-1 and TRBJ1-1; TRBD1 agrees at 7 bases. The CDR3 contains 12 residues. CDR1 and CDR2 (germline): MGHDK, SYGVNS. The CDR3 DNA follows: TGTGCCAGCCGCTGGACAGGCAAAGAAGCCTTCTTT. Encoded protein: CASRWTGKEAFF.

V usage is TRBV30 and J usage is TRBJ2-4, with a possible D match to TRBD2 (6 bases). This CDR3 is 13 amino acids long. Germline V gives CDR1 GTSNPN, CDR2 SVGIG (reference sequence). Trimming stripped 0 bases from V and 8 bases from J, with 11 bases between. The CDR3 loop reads CAWSVTGGDIQYF. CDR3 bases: TGTGCCTGGAGTGTGACCGGCGGGGACATTCAGTACTTC.

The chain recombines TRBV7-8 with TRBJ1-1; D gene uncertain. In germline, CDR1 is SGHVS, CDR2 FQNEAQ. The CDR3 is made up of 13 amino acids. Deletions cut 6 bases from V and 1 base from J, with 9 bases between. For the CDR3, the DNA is TGTGCCAGCAGACGAACTGAGAACACTGAAGCTTTCTTT. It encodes CASRRTENTEAFF.

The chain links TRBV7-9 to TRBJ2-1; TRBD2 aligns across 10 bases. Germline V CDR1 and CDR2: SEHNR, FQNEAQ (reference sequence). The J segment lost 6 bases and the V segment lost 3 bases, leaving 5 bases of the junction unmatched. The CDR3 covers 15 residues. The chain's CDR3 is CASSLTSGPLNEQFF. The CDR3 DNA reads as TGTGCCAGCAGCTTGACTAGCGGGCCTCTCAATGAGCAGTTCTTC.

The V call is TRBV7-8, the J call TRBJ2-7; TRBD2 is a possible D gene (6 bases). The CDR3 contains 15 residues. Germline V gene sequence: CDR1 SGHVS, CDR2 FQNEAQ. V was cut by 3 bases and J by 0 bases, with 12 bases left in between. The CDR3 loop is CASSFERASSYEQYF. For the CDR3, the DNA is TGTGCCAGCAGCTTTGAGCGGGCTAGCTCCTACGAGCAGTACTTC.

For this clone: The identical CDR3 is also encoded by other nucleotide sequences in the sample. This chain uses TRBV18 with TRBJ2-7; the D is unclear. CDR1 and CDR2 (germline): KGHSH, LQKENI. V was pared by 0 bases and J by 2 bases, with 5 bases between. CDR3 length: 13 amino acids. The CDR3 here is CASSPPETYEQYF. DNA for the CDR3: TGTGCCAGCTCACCACCGGAAACCTACGAGCAGTACTTC.

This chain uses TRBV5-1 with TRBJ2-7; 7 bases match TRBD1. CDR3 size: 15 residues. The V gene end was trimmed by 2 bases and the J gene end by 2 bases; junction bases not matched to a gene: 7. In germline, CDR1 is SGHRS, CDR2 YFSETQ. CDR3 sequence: CASSLGDSWAYEQYF. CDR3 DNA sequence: TGCGCCAGCAGCTTAGGGGACAGTTGGGCCTACGAGCAGTACTTC.

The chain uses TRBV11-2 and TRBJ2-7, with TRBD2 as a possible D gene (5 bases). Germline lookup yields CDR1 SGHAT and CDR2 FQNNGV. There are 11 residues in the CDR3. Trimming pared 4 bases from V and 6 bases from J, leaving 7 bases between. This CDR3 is CASSSAGEQYF. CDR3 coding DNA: TGTGCCAGCAGCTCGGCGGGCGAGCAGTACTTC.

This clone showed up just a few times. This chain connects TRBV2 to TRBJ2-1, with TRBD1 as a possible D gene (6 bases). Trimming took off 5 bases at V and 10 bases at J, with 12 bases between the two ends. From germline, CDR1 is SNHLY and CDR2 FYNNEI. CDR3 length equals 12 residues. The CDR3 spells CASSPLDREQFF. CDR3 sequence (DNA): TGTGCCAGCAGTCCCTTGGACAGAGAGCAGTTCTTC.

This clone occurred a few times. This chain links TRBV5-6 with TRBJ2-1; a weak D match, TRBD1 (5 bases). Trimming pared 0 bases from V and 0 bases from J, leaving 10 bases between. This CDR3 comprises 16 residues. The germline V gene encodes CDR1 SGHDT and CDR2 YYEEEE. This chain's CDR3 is CASSLGGPSSYNEQFF. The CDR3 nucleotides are TGTGCCAGCAGCTTGGGGGGCCCTAGCTCCTACAATGAGCAGTTCTTC.

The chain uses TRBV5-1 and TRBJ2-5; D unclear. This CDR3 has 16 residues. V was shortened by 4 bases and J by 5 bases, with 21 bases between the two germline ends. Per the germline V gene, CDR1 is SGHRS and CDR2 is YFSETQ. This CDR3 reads CASSLADRSVVETQYF. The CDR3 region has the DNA TGCGCCAGCAGCCTGGCAGACCGCTCCGTTGTTGAGACCCAGTACTTC.

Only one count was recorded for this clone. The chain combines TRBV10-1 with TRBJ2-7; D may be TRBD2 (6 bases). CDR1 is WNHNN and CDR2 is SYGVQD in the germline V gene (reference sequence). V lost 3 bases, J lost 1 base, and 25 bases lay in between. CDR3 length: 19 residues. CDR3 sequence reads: CASSDGGNSVAELSYEQYF. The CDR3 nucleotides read TGCGCCAGCAGTGATGGAGGCAACTCAGTAGCGGAGCTTTCCTACGAGCAGTACTTC.